The clone carrying this T cell receptor beta chain was counted a few times. The antigen is undetermined. This record comes from a study of cytomegalovirus exposure and HLA in healthy donors. Broader study findings: Among CMV-associated TCR beta chains, most appeared HLA-restricted in a later analysis. A reported reduction in N-insertions relative to the 666-donor mean was seen in an Asian-associated ancestry cluster in a later analysis.

The study ran its PCR with 60 Vbeta and 13 Jbeta primers. Repertoires were generated with immunoSEQ multiplex PCR, while TCRdb's copy carries only in-frame clones and drops some. The data contain some 130,000 clones, around 80% of them singletons. When sampled, the donors appeared nominally healthy, though they likely had unrecorded immune exposures. J gave up 4 bases and V 5 bases, and 12 bases lay outside the gene matches. Per germline, CDR1 MRHNA and CDR2 SNTAGT. The length of the CDR3 is 17 residues. This clonotype originated in a man aged 25-45 years in good health. The sequenced material came from PBMCs. The chain recombines TRBV6-4 with TRBJ2-1; TRBD1 agrees at 9 bases. The CDR3 here is CASSPTGTGLRYNEQFF. The CDR3 nucleotides read TGTGCCAGCAGTCCCACCGGGACAGGGTTGAGGTACAATGAGCAGTTCTTC.